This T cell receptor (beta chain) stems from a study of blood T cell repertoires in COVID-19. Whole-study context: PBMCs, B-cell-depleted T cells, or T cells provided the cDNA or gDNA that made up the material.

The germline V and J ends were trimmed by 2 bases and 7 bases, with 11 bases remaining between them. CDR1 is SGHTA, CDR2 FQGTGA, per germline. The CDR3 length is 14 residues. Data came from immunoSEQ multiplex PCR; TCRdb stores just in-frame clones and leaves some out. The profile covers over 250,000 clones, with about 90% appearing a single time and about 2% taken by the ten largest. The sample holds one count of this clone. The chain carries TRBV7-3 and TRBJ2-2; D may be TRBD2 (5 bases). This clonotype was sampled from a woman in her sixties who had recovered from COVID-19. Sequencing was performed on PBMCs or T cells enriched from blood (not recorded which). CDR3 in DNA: TGTGCCAGCAGCTTATTACTAGTGGGCGGGGAGCTGTTTTTT. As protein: CASSLLLVGGELFF.